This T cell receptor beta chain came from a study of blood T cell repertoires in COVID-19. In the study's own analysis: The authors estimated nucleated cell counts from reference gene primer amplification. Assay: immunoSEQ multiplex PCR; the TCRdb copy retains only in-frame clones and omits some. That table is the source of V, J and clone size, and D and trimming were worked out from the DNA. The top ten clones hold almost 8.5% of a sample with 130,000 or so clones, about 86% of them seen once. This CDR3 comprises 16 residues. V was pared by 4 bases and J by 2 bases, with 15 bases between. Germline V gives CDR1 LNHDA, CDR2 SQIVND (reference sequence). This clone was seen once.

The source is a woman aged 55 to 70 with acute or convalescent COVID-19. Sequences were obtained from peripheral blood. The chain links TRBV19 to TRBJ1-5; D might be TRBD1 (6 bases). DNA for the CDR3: TGTGCCAGTAGTACCTATCCCGACAGGCGCAATCAGCCCCAGCATTTT. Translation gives CASSTYPDRRNQPQHF.